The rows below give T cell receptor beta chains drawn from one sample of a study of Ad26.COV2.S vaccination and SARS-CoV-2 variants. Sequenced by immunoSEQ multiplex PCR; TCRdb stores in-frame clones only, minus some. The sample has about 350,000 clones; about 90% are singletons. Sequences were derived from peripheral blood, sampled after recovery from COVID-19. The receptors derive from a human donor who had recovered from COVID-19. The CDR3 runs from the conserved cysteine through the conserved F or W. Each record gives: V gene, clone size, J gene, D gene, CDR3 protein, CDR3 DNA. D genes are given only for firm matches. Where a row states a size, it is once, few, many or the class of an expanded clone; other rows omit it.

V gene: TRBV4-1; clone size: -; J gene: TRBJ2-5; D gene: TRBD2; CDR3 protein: CASSQDGLAGAETQYF; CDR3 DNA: TGCGCCAGCAGCCAAGACGGGCTAGCGGGGGCCGAGACCCAGTACTTC
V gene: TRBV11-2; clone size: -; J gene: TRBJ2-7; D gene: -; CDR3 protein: CASSDSRSVHEQYF; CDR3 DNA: TGTGCCAGCAGCGATAGTCGGAGCGTACACGAGCAGTACTTC
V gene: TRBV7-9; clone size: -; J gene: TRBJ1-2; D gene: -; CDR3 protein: CASSLLGLWGYTF; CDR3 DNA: TGTGCCAGCAGCTTACTGGGACTGTGGGGCTACACCTTC
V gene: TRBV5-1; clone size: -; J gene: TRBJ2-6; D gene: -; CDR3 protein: CASRSSSGANVLTF; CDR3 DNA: TGCGCCAGCAGGTCTAGCTCTGGGGCCAACGTCCTGACTTTC
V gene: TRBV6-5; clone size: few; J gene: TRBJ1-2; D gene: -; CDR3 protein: CASSYSGDVYGYTF; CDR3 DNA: TGTGCCAGCAGTTACTCGGGAGACGTCTATGGCTACACCTTC
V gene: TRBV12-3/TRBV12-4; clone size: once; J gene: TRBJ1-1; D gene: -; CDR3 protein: CASSVRTEAFF; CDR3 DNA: TGTGCCAGCAGTGTTCGGACTGAAGCTTTCTTT
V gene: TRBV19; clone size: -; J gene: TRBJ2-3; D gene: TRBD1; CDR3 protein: CASSPDSGTGVTDTQYF; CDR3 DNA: TGTGCCAGTAGTCCAGACTCCGGGACAGGGGTCACAGATACGCAGTATTTT
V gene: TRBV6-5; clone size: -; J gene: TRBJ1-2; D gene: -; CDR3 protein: CASRTTQGYHGYTF; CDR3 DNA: TGTGCCAGCAGAACAACACAGGGTTATCATGGCTACACCTTC
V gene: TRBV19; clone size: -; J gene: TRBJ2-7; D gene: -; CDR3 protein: CATAGNPYEQYF; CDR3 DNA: TGTGCCACCGCAGGGAACCCCTACGAGCAGTACTTC
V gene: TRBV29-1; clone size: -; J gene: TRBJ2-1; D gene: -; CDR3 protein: CSVGQTSYNEQFF; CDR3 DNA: TGCAGCGTCGGGCAGACCTCCTACAATGAGCAGTTCTTC
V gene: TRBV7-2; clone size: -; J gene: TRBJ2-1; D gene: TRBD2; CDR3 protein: CASSPGLAGSSYNEQFF; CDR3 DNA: TGTGCCAGCAGCCCTGGACTAGCGGGGAGCTCCTACAATGAGCAGTTCTTC
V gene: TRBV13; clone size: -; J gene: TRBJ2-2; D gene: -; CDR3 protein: CASSLGGPGTGELFF; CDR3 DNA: TGTGCCAGCAGCTTAGGGGGGCCGGGCACCGGGGAGCTGTTTTTT
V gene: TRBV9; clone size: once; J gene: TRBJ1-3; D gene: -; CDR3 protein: CASSVAGTGNTIYF; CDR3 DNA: TGTGCCAGCAGCGTTGCAGGGACTGGAAACACCATATATTTT
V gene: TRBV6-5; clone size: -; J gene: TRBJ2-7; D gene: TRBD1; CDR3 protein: CASRKVGQGTYEQYF; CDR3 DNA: TGTGCCAGCCGAAAGGTCGGACAGGGTACGTACGAGCAGTACTTC
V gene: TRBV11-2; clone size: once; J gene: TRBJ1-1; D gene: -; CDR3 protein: CASSSPLVF; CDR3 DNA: TGTGCCAGCAGCTCCCCTTTGGTATTT
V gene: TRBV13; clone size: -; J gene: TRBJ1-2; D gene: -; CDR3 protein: CASSFVSLIGYGYTF; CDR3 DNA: TGTGCCAGCAGCTTTGTCTCCCTGATCGGCTATGGCTACACCTTC
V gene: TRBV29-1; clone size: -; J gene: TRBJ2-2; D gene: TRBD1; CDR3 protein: CSGTRTGASTGELFF; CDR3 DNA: TGCAGCGGAACTCGGACAGGGGCGAGCACCGGGGAGCTGTTTTTT
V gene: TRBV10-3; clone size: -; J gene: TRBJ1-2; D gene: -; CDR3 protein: CAISESGKGYGYTF; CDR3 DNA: TGTGCCATCAGTGAGTCGGGGAAGGGCTATGGCTACACCTTC
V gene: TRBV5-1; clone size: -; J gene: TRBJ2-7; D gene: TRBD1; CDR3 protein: CASSLQGGSSYEQYF; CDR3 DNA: TGCGCCAGCAGCTTACAGGGGGGAAGCTCCTACGAGCAGTACTTC
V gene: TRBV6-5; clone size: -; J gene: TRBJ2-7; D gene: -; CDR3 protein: CASSRGTDYEQYF; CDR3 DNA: TGTGCCAGCAGCCGAGGGACGGACTACGAGCAGTACTTC
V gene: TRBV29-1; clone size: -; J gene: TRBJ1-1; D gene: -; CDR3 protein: CSVRNTEAFF; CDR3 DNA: TGCAGCGTCCGTAACACTGAAGCTTTCTTT
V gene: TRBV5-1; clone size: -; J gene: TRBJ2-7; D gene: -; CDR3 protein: CASSADSEQYF; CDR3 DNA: TGCGCCAGCAGCGCGGACTCAGAGCAGTACTTC
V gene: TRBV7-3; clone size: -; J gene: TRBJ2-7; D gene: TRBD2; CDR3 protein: CASSLRGLGFEQYF; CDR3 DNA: TGTGCCAGCAGCTTAAGGGGACTAGGTTTCGAGCAGTACTTC
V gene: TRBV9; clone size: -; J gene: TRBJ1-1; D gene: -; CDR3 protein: CASSVDVGKSEAFF; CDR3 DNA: TGTGCCAGCAGCGTAGACGTTGGGAAGAGTGAAGCTTTCTTT
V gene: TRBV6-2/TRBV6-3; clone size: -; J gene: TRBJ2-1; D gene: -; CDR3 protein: CASSSSRGVGRNNEQFF; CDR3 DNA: TGTGCCAGCAGTTCATCCCGAGGAGTGGGGCGAAACAATGAGCAGTTCTTC
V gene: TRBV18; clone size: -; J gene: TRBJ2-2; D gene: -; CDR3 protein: CASSPLGQPNTGELFF; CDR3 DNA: TGTGCCAGCTCACCTCTTGGACAGCCGAACACCGGGGAGCTGTTTTTT
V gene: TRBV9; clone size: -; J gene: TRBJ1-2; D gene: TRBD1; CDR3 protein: CASSVVAGDREDGYTF; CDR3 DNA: TGTGCCAGCAGCGTAGTGGCCGGGGACAGGGAGGATGGCTACACCTTC
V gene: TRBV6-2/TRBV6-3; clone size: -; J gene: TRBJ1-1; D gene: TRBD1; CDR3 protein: CASSRGQEAFF; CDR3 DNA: TGTGCCAGCAGCAGGGGGCAGGAAGCTTTCTTT
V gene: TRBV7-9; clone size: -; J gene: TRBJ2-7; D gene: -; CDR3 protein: CASSLGVGIALYF; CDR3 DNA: TGTGCCAGCAGCTTAGGTGTAGGGATCGCCCTTTACTTC